Below, 31 T cell receptor beta chains from the same sample are listed, as sequenced in a study of early T cells in non-severe SARS-CoV-2 infection. TCRdb reanalysed the 5' RACE reads using MiXCR and keeps one entry per CDR3 protein. The sample holds 85,000 to 120,000 distinct CDR3 sequences, about an eighth seen once. Sequencing was performed on whole blood. These TCRs come from an adult who was a healthcare worker with PCR-confirmed SARS-CoV-2 infection or an uninfected control (not recorded which).

The chain uses TRBV28 and TRBJ1-1; 10 nucleotides match TRBD1. V lost 8 bases to trimming and J lost 3 bases; unmatched junction nucleotides: 9. The CDR3 spans 15 residues. The germline V gene encodes CDR1 MDHEN and CDR2 SYDVKM. The CDR3 DNA reads as TGTGCCAGCGGGGCCGGGACAGGGGTATACACTGAAGCTTTCTTT. Translated, it gives CASGAGTGVYTEAFF.

This clonotype turned up a few times. The chain is built from TRBV28 and TRBJ1-2; 8 bases map to TRBD1. CDR3 size: 16 residues. V lost 6 bases and J lost 7; bases outside the gene matches: 16. Germline V gene data show CDR1 as MDHEN and CDR2 as SYDVKM. CDR3 DNA sequence: TGTGCCAGCAGATTCGGCGGGACAGGATCTCACCGTGGCTACACCTTC. Its protein product is CASRFGGTGSHRGYTF.

This clonotype was detected many times. The chain recombines TRBV28 with TRBJ2-5; weak D call: TRBD1 (5 bases). Germline assignment: CDR1 MDHEN and CDR2 SYDVKM. The CDR3 has 15 residues. The V end was cut by 5 bases, the J end by 5 bases, with 18 bases between. The CDR3 loop is CASSPRVGARETQYF. The DNA for the CDR3 is TGTGCCAGCAGTCCCCGCGTAGGGGCGAGGGAGACCCAGTACTTC.

This rearrangement joins TRBV28 to TRBJ2-1; 7 positions match TRBD2. Germline lookup yields CDR1 MDHEN and CDR2 SYDVKM. After removal of 7 bases from V and 2 bases from J, the junction contained 8 bases not matched to a gene. CDR3 length: 15 amino acids. The CDR3 bases are TGTGCCAGCACAAATGGACTAGGGACCTACAATGAGCAGTTCTTC. Translation gives CASTNGLGTYNEQFF.

The table lists this clonotype with many counts. The chain links TRBV11-2 to TRBJ2-3; D perhaps matches TRBD2 (5 bases). Germline V gene data show CDR1 as SGHAT and CDR2 as FQNNGV. The V end was cut by 0 bases, the J end by 7 bases, with 14 bases between. This CDR3 has 15 amino acids. This CDR3 reads CASSLDSPGLHTQYF. The CDR3 DNA sequence: TGTGCCAGCAGCTTAGACAGCCCGGGGTTACATACGCAGTATTTT.

J is TRBJ2-1 and V is TRBV6-5; 9 bases are shared with TRBD2. CDR1 and CDR2 (germline): MNHEY, SVGAGI. V lost 8 bases to trimming and J lost 8 bases; unmatched junction nucleotides: 10. The CDR3 has 14 residues. CDR3 DNA: TGTGCCAGCGCACTAGGACTAGCGTCCCATGAGCAGTTCTTC. It codes for CASALGLASHEQFF.

In its sample, this clonotype was seen a few times. The chain joins TRBV6-1 to TRBJ2-2, with 9 bases that match TRBD1. This CDR3 contains 16 residues. V was pared by 2 bases and J by 6 bases, with 7 bases of the junction left unmatched. Germline V CDR1 and CDR2: MNHNS, SASEGT. The CDR3 region is CASSERTGDGAGELFF. DNA of the CDR3: TGTGCCAGCAGTGAACGGACAGGGGACGGAGCCGGGGAGCTGTTTTTT.

This chain joins TRBV21-1 and TRBJ1-1. TRBV21-1 is a documented pseudogene. The CDR3 extends over 14 amino acids. The CDR3 DNA reads TGTGCCAGCAAGTTAGAAGACCAGAACACTGAAGCTTTCTTT. This codes for CASKLEDQNTEAFF.

This clonotype occurred a few times. The rearrangement uses TRBV15 and TRBJ1-3, with D unresolved. V lost 0 bases and J 2 bases, leaving 8 bases between the germline ends. This CDR3 is built from 15 residues. Germline V gene lookup returns CDR1 LNHNV and CDR2 YYDKDF (reference sequence). For the CDR3, the DNA is TGTGCCACCAGCAGAGATCGAACCACTGGAAACACCATATATTTT. It translates to CATSRDRTTGNTIYF.

This clonotype was counted ten times or more. The V and J genes are TRBV5-1 and TRBJ1-3; the D gene is possibly TRBD1 (6 bases). Per the germline V gene, CDR1 is SGHRS and CDR2 is YFSETQ. V lost 4 bases and J 0 bases, leaving 14 bases between the germline ends. The CDR3 spans 16 residues. The CDR3 loop reads CASSVGHPSSGNTIYF. CDR3 nucleotide sequence: TGCGCCAGCAGCGTGGGACACCCGAGCTCTGGAAACACCATATATTTT.

The rearrangement joins TRBV18 to TRBJ1-1, with TRBD1 identical over 7 bases. Trimming removed 3 bases from V and 2 bases from J; junction bases left unmatched: 3. Germline V gene lookup returns CDR1 KGHSH and CDR2 LQKENI. This CDR3 is 14 amino acids long. The CDR3 DNA sequence: TGTGCCAGCTCACCGGGACAGCCAAACACTGAAGCTTTCTTT. Its protein product is CASSPGQPNTEAFF. Drawing the rest from reference TRBV18 and TRBJ1-1, the complete variable domain is NAGVMQNPRHLVRRRGQEARLRCSPMKGHSHVYWYRQLPEEGLKFMVYLQKENIIDESGMPKERFSAEFPKEGPSILRIQQVVRGDSAAYFCASSPGQPNTEAFFGQGTRLTVV.

The V and J genes are TRBV5-5 and TRBJ2-5, with TRBD2 as a possible D gene (5 bases). Germline lookup yields CDR1 SGHKS and CDR2 YYEKEE (reference sequence). This CDR3 is built from 16 residues. Trimming pared 0 bases from V and 9 bases from J, leaving 21 bases between. The CDR3 loop reads CASSLVGGPVVGSQYF. The CDR3 DNA reads TGTGCCAGCAGCTTGGTTGGAGGACCAGTCGTAGGTTCCCAGTACTTC.

This clonotype was found a few times. The chain uses TRBV24-1 and TRBJ2-1; D is perhaps TRBD1 or TRBD2 (5 bases each). The length of the CDR3 is 13 residues. Germline assignment: CDR1 KGHDR and CDR2 SFDVKD. The V gene lost 10 bases and the J gene lost 6 bases, with 15 bases spanning the gap. The CDR3 region is CATLGPGGNEQFF. The DNA of the CDR3 is TGTGCCACGCTGGGACCTGGGGGCAATGAGCAGTTCTTC.

This clonotype has just a few counts. CDR3 amino acids: CASSLLGPSGYNEQFF. The CDR3 bases are TGCGCCAGCAGCTTGTTGGGACCGAGCGGATACAATGAGCAGTTCTTC. This chain joins TRBV5-1 and TRBJ2-1; D may match TRBD1 or TRBD2 (5 bases each). V was shortened by 1 base and J by 4 bases, with 15 bases between the two germline ends. This CDR3 is built from 16 residues. Germline CDR1 SGHRS, CDR2 YFSETQ.

In the case of this clonotype: This clone may be a read error of a much larger clone one base away. This chain joins TRBV7-2 and TRBJ2-6; D uncertain. Germline V CDR1 and CDR2: SGHTA, FQGNSA. The CDR3 is made up of 18 amino acids. The V end was cut by 2 bases, the J end by 2 bases, with 16 bases between. The DNA of the CDR3 is TGTGCCAGCAGCTTATTGCAGACCAATATCCCTGGGGCCAACGTCCTGACTTTC. Protein sequence: CASSLLQTNIPGANVLTF.

The chain has TRBV7-8 and TRBJ2-1; D perhaps matches TRBD1 (5 bases). The germline V and J ends were trimmed by 2 bases and 4 bases, with 21 bases remaining between them. Per germline, CDR1 SGHVS and CDR2 FQNEAQ. This CDR3 has 18 residues. The CDR3 here is CASSLSRAAMGPYNEQFF. The CDR3 DNA reads as TGTGCCAGCAGCTTAAGCAGGGCGGCGATGGGGCCGTACAATGAGCAGTTCTTC.

This clonotype was recorded many times. This chain links TRBV20-1 with TRBJ1-1; D remains unclear. Trimming took 0 bases from V and 0 from J, leaving 11 bases between them. CDR1 is DFQATT and CDR2 is SNEGSKA in the germline V gene (reference sequence). The CDR3 loop spans 15 amino acids. The CDR3, as DNA: TGCAGTGCTAGAGATCCAACCACCATGAACACTGAAGCTTTCTTT. Its protein is CSARDPTTMNTEAFF.

The V gene is TRBV28, the J gene TRBJ2-7; D is uncertain. Germline assignment: CDR1 MDHEN and CDR2 SYDVKM. V lost 5 bases and J 5 bases, leaving 7 bases between the germline ends. The CDR3 has 11 amino acids. The CDR3 is CASSPANEQYF. The CDR3 DNA is TGTGCCAGCAGTCCTGCGAACGAGCAGTACTTC.

This clonotype was detected ten times or more. This chain connects TRBV7-8 to TRBJ2-5, with 11 bases matching TRBD2. V gave up 1 base and J gave up 3 bases; unmatched junction bases: 1. The V gene's germline CDR1 is SGHVS and CDR2 FQNEAQ. The CDR3 loop spans 15 amino acids. CDR3 protein: CASSLVAGGKETQYF. CDR3 nucleotide sequence: TGTGCCAGCAGCTTAGTAGCGGGAGGGAAAGAGACCCAGTACTTC.

The genes are TRBV20-1 and TRBJ1-2, with D unclear. Trimming removed 3 bases from V and 1 base from J, with 6 bases in between. Germline V gene lookup returns CDR1 DFQATT and CDR2 SNEGSKA (reference sequence). The CDR3 has 12 amino acids. CDR3 DNA sequence: TGCAGTGCTAGTCATAATAACTATGGCTACACCTTC. Translation: CSASHNNYGYTF.

This clonotype was seen at least ten times. The rearrangement links TRBV7-9 to TRBJ2-1; the D is unclear. The CDR3 has 11 residues. V dropped 0 bases and J dropped 15 bases, with 9 bases sitting between them. Germline values: CDR1 SEHNR, CDR2 FQNEAQ (reference sequence). The CDR3 loop is CASSLASHLFF. The CDR3 region has the DNA TGTGCCAGCAGCTTAGCTAGCCATCTGTTCTTC.

This chain links TRBV30 with TRBJ1-1, with no clear D. CDR3 length: 13 amino acids. Germline CDR1 reads GTSNPN; CDR2 reads SVGIG (reference sequence). V dropped 4 bases and J dropped 1 base, with 10 bases sitting between them. This chain's CDR3 is CAWIPPANTEAFF. In DNA, the CDR3 is TGTGCCTGGATACCCCCAGCGAACACTGAAGCTTTCTTT.

This clonotype was observed at least ten times. J is TRBJ2-3 and V is TRBV5-1; a possible D gene is TRBD2 (6 bases). V shed 4 bases and J shed 4 bases, with 16 bases lying between them. Germline V CDR1 and CDR2: SGHRS, YFSETQ. This CDR3 has 15 amino acids. This CDR3 is CASSVRREGSDTQYF. CDR3 nucleotide sequence: TGCGCCAGCAGCGTAAGGAGGGAAGGTTCAGATACGCAGTATTTT.

About this clonotype itself: A read error may produce the germline difference seen at one junction end. The rearrangement links TRBV19 to TRBJ2-6; D ambiguous. Germline CDR1 and CDR2: LNHDA and SQIVND (reference sequence). This CDR3 contains 15 residues. DNA for the CDR3: TGTGCCAGTAGTGCGTTACAGTCTGGGACCAACGTCCTGACTTTC. Translating it yields CASSALQSGTNVLTF.

The chain joins TRBV9 to TRBJ2-2; D ambiguous. CDR1 SGDLS and CDR2 YYNGEE come from the germline V gene. The germline V and J ends were trimmed by 8 bases and 2 bases, with 10 bases remaining between them. The CDR3 consists of 13 residues. The CDR3: CASSSANTGELFF. CDR3 nucleotide sequence: TGTGCCAGTTCAAGCGCAAACACCGGGGAGCTGTTTTTT. The whole variable domain, remainder taken from reference TRBV9 and TRBJ2-2, is DSGVTQTPKHLITATGQRVTLRCSPRSGDLSVYWYQQSLDQGLQFLIQYYNGEERAKGNILERFSAQQFPDLHSELNLSSLELGDSALYFCASSSANTGELFFGEGSRLTVL.

This clonotype was observed a handful of times. The CDR3 nucleotides are TGTGCCAGCAGTTTTAGCCTAACAGGGGGTTATAATTCACCCCTCCACTTT. Protein sequence: CASSFSLTGGYNSPLHF. The chain is built from TRBV12-3 or TRBV12-4 and TRBJ1-6; 8 bases align to TRBD1. The CDR3 length is 17 residues. V lost 3 bases to trimming and J lost 4 bases; unmatched junction nucleotides: 8.

This clonotype was seen a few times. The chain combines TRBV3-1 with TRBJ1-2; tentative D call: TRBD1 (6 bases). This CDR3 region has 16 residues. Trimming removed 4 bases from V and 2 bases from J, with 17 bases in between. Germline V gene sequence: CDR1 LGHDT, CDR2 YNNKEL (reference sequence). CDR3 coding DNA: TGTGCCAGCAGCCCCGGAGCAGGGGCTGGGAACTATGGCTACACCTTC. This sequence encodes CASSPGAGAGNYGYTF.

The rearrangement uses TRBV29-1 and TRBJ2-3; 7 bases match TRBD1. Germline loops: CDR1 SQVTM, CDR2 ANQGSEA. This CDR3 is 14 amino acids long. V shed 7 bases, J shed 2 bases, and the junction held 9 bases outside the gene matches. The CDR3 loop reads CSGAMTGPTDTQYF. The CDR3, as DNA: TGCAGCGGGGCAATGACAGGGCCCACAGATACGCAGTATTTT.

The CDR3 sequence: CSALRGAADTQYF. CDR3 bases: TGCAGTGCCCTCCGGGGCGCAGCAGATACGCAGTATTTT. The V call is TRBV20-1, the J call TRBJ2-3; the D gene could be TRBD1 or TRBD2 (5 bases each). Germline CDR1 is DFQATT and CDR2 is SNEGSKA (reference sequence). The CDR3 has 13 amino acids. Deletions cut 6 bases from V and 4 bases from J, with 14 bases between.

The chain recombines TRBV19 with TRBJ1-5; 9 bases agree with TRBD1. CDR3 size: 17 residues. CDR1 and CDR2 from the germline V gene are LNHDA and SQIVND (reference sequence). V dropped 3 bases and J dropped 0; count of bases not matched to a gene: 6. The chain's CDR3 is CASSIQQGAISNQPQHF. Written as DNA, the CDR3 is TGTGCCAGTAGTATTCAACAGGGGGCCATTAGCAATCAGCCCCAGCATTTT.

Ten or more counts support this clonotype. In DNA, the CDR3 is TGTGCCAGCAGCTTCCCTCCTAACAATGAGCAGTTCTTC. This encodes CASSFPPNNEQFF. The rearrangement joins TRBV28 to TRBJ2-1; D ambiguous. The CDR3 has 13 amino acids. Trimming removed 6 bases from V and 5 bases from J, with 11 bases in between. Looked up from germline, CDR1 is MDHEN and CDR2 is SYDVKM.